The present T cell receptor (beta chain) was sequenced within a study of T cell changes during pregnancy in multiple sclerosis. Profiling relied on immunoSEQ multiplex PCR, and the TCRdb table lists in-frame clones only, not all of them. The data show fewer than 25,000 clones, with 90% seen just once and under 10% held by the top ten. V gave up 4 bases and J gave up 1 base; unmatched junction bases: 10. Per germline, CDR1 ENHRY and CDR2 SYGVKD. This CDR3 is built from 18 residues. This chain connects TRBV10-3 to TRBJ2-4, with TRBD2 matching over 10 bases. This TCR was sampled from a female donor in good health, enrolled as a control in a pregnancy study. The sequenced sample was CD8+ T cells from peripheral blood mononuclear cells, obtained in the third trimester of pregnancy. CDR3 DNA sequence: TGTGCCATCAGTGCGGTAGCGGGGGGTGTGGGGGCCAAAAACATTCAGTACTTC. Its protein is CAISAVAGGVGAKNIQYF.